The present TCR beta chain was sequenced within a study of blood T cell repertoires in COVID-19. Whole-study context: The United States, Italy and Spain were the sources of the acute and convalescent COVID-19 samples.

This clone was detected once. V was cut by 6 bases and J by 2 bases, with 12 bases left in between. The V gene's germline CDR1 is KGHSH and CDR2 LQKENI. The CDR3 contains 14 residues. Per the original data handling: The authors estimated nucleated cell counts from reference gene primer amplification. Only in-frame clones appear in the TCRdb table, and some are missing; sequencing was by immunoSEQ multiplex PCR. V and J calls and clone size are given by that table; D and trimming were obtained from the DNA. This table holds about 170,000 clones, about 85% found once. V is TRBV18 and J is TRBJ2-3, with D tentatively TRBD2 (6 bases). This sequence was found in a man in his fifties or sixties who had recovered from COVID-19. The sample comprised peripheral blood. CDR3 in amino acids: CASSERDSTDTQYF. CDR3 DNA sequence: TGTGCCAGCTCGGAACGGGACTCCACAGATACGCAGTATTTT.